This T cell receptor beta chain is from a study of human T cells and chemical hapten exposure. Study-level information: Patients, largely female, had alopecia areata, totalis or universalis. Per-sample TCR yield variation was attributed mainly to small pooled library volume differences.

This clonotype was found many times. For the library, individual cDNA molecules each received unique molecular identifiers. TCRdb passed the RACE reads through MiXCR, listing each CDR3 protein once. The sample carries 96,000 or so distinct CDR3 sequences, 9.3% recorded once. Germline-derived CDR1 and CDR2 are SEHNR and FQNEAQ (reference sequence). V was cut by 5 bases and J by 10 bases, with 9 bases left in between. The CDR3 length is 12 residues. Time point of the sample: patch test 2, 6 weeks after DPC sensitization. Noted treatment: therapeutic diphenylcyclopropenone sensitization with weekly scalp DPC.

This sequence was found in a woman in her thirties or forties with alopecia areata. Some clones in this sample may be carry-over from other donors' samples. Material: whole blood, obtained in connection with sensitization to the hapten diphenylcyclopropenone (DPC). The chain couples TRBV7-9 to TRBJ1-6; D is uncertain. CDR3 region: CASSPSGSPLHF. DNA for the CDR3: TGTGCCAGCAGCCCTTCGGGATCACCCCTCCACTTT.